Detailed here is one TCR beta chain. Distinct nucleotide sequences in the sample also encode this CDR3. CDR1 and CDR2 (germline): SGHNT, YENEEA. The CDR3 has 16 residues. V lost 5 bases and J lost 0; bases outside the gene matches: 4. The sample belongs to a study of blood T cell repertoires in COVID-19. Measured with immunoSEQ multiplex PCR; TCRdb has only the in-frame clones, and not every one. The data contain 110,000 to 150,000 clones, more than 75% of them seen just once; the ten biggest clones take up 4.2%. The sequenced material came from peripheral blood. This chain joins TRBV11-3 and TRBJ2-3; 11 bases align to TRBD2. The sequence was obtained from a man aged 55 to 70 with acute or convalescent COVID-19. The DNA for the CDR3 is TGTGCCAGCAGCCCTGGGACTAGCGGTAGCACAGATACGCAGTATTTT. Translated, it gives CASSPGTSGSTDTQYF.